This T cell receptor beta chain was documented in a study of cytotoxic CD8 clonotypes in ibrutinib-treated CLL. Notes on the study in general: Rising at ibrutinib response, clonality subsequently fell back toward baseline at progression. At baseline, clonality was higher than in age-matched healthy donors and correlated with CD8+ counts.

Remarks on this clone: The antigen is not known.

Assay: immunoSEQ multiplex PCR; the TCRdb copy retains only in-frame clones and omits some. Of around 97,000 clones in the sample, around 73% were seen once. The CDR3 is 16 residues long. The trim removed 2 bases at V and 0 bases at J, leaving 4 bases unmatched. Germline values: CDR1 MNHNS, CDR2 SASEGT. The receptor was isolated from a human donor with chronic lymphocytic leukemia. The V and J genes are TRBV6-1 and TRBJ1-3; TRBD1 matches at 7 bases. The starting material was PBMCs, obtained after 12 months of ibrutinib treatment. The CDR3 protein is CASSETGAFSGNTIYF. The CDR3 nucleotides are TGTGCCAGCAGTGAAACAGGGGCTTTCTCTGGAAACACCATATATTTT.